This T cell receptor beta chain emerged from a study of beta chain features in type 1 diabetes. The investigators reverse transcribed all of the isolated RNA, so they sequenced expressed TCRB transcripts. Generated by immunoSEQ multiplex PCR, the TCRdb table keeps only in-frame clones and is missing some. The sample holds hundreds of thousands of clones; around 65% are singletons and the top ten take about 0.051%. The source of this sequence is a man aged 25-45 years in good health. Sequencing was done on a sample of naive CD4+ T cells from blood.

The CDR3 bases are TGTGCCTGGAGCCCCAACAAGAACACTGAAGCTTTCTTT. Translating gives CAWSPNKNTEAFF. V usage is TRBV30 and J usage is TRBJ1-1; D remains ambiguous. The V gene lost 3 bases and the J gene lost 1 base, with 9 bases spanning the gap. CDR3 length: 13 amino acids. Germline values: CDR1 GTSNPN, CDR2 SVGIG (reference sequence).